Listed here is a single T cell receptor (beta chain). The antigen remains undetermined. Data came from immunoSEQ multiplex PCR; TCRdb stores just in-frame clones and leaves some out. The table lists 110,000 to 150,000 clones, 94% of them singletons. This record comes from a study of cytomegalovirus exposure and HLA in healthy donors. Looking at the study overall: In a later analysis, the roughly 120 validation repertoires were reported to have used the same platform as the roughly 600 first-cohort repertoires. Findings and caveats of the study: Subsequent analysis of the approximately 120 validation repertoires found a tendency for first-cohort TCR clusters to co-occur. A classifier reportedly called cytomegalovirus status with high sensitivity and specificity.

Separation from the roughly 690-subject first cohort characterized the roughly 130-subject validation cohort, to which the donors belonged. This CDR3 region has 13 residues. The germline gives CDR1 KGHSH, CDR2 LQKENI. Trimming shortened V by 4 bases and J by 2 bases, and 9 bases separated the two germline ends. The V and J genes are TRBV18 and TRBJ2-7; D is unresolved. The sequenced sample consisted of PBMCs. The TCR was taken from a man aged 18 to 29 in good health and CMV-seropositive. The DNA of the CDR3 is TGTGCCAGCTCACTTGCCACAGCCTACGAGCAGTACTTC. Translated: CASSLATAYEQYF.